This T cell receptor (beta chain) was captured by sequencing in a study of blood T cell repertoires in COVID-19 (dated by TCRdb to 2019 to 2021). Study-level background: Collaborator samples came from the United States, Italy and Spain and covered acute and convalescent phases of COVID-19. The prospective study material was composed of cDNA or gDNA derived from T cells, B-cell-depleted T cells, or PBMCs. Deeply sampled blood TCRbeta repertoires from subjects exposed to, actively infected with, or recovered from COVID-19 were included in the dataset. A freely available public database, intended as a resource for researchers studying the immune response to SARS-CoV-2, is where the repertoires were released. Samples came from the ongoing ImmuneRACE study (first 160 participants) plus 1,254 subjects from 6 global collaborators. A de-identified subject ID, COVID-19 status, age in years and sex were almost always included in the sample metadata. Where available, HLA class I and class II types were obtained from metadata supplied by the sample provider rather than from assay-based typing.

The immunoSEQ Assay, a bias-controlled multiplex PCR, was used to amplify TCRbeta CDR3 regions from genomic DNA. The study's own analysis went as follows. The number of nucleated cells in each sample was estimated by amplification of reference gene primers within the assay. To quantify the absolute abundance of each unique TCRbeta CDR3 rearrangement, sequence reads were collapsed and filtered. For each sample, productive Simpson clonality was calculated as the square root of Simpson's diversity index across productive rearrangements. Entries here come from immuneACCESS through TCRdb and include only in-frame sequences with V and J called. Some clones fail to appear in such tables; in the studies checked, an unresolved V gene covers under half of the shortfall, and the cause of the remainder is unknown. The D gene and trimming were derived from the DNA, and the V and J assignments and clone size from that table. The sample data list 150,000 to 200,000 clones, and around nine tenths of these were observed just once. The top ten clones comprise 3% to 4% of the sample.

Collaborating institutions collected whole blood in K2EDTA tubes following their own protocols. Collaborator samples were shipped for TCRbeta analysis as frozen whole blood, isolated PBMCs, or DNA extracted from either sample type. Summary of the overall study and its limitations: How much clinical and demographic metadata was included differed by source and by participant, and the metadata was provided uncurated.

Remarks on this clone: This clone's antigen is unknown. The record has no base qualities; no much larger clone is one base away.

The germline V gene provides CDR1 SGHTA and CDR2 FQGTGA. The cysteine opens and the phenylalanine closes a CDR3 of 18 amino acids. Only the CDR3 region is kept as DNA, spanning 54 bases read in frame from base 1. Trimming takes 3 bases off V and 5 bases off J; junction bases not matched to a gene: 16. The source of this sequence is a man aged 18-30 years with active or convalescent COVID-19. The rearrangement combines TRBV7-3 with TRBJ2-1, and 7 bases in between align with TRBD1. The specimen was peripheral blood. The bases are TGTGCCAGCAGCTTGTTGCGGCAGACAGGGAACCCTAACAATGAGCAGTTCTTC. The resulting protein is CASSLLRQTGNPNNEQFF. Outside the CDR3, residues come from the reference TRBV7-3 and TRBJ2-1 proteins, so the full variable domain is: GAGVSQTPSNKVTEKGKYVELRCDPISGHTALYWYRQSLGQGPEFLIYFQGTGAADDSGLPNDRFFAVRPEGSVSTLKIQRTERGDSAVYLCASSLLRQTGNPNNEQFFGPGTRLTVL.